The following is a TCR beta chain sequence with its context. This sample is drawn from a study of blood T cells in healthy people across ages. PCR was performed a second time for about 7 to 11 cycles using a sample-barcoded 5' primer and a J-beta primer mix. Each CDR3 protein is one row after TCRdb ran MiXCR on the 5' RACE reads. Of around 500,000 distinct CDR3 sequences listed, 27% are singletons. The authors extracted at least 6 micrograms of total RNA per sample. V dropped 8 bases and J dropped 2 bases, with 12 bases sitting between them. The length of the CDR3 is 13 residues. Germline V gene lookup returns CDR1 LNHDA and CDR2 SQIVND (reference sequence). These data were likewise used in another study, on T cells of mothers and their children. From that study: Researchers put all of the extracted RNA into cDNA synthesis, using around 1.5 ug per 15 ul. The effect of thymic selection on TCR recombination output is similar between related and unrelated pairs.

The chain uses TRBV19 and TRBJ1-2; D is perhaps TRBD1 (6 bases). This sequence was found in a boy younger than 10 in good health. Source material: blood. The CDR3 is CASLPQGNYGYTF. For the CDR3, the DNA is TGTGCCAGTCTACCTCAGGGGAACTATGGCTACACCTTC. Variable domain in full (rest from reference TRBV19 and TRBJ1-2): DGGITQSPKYLFRKEGQNVTLSCEQNLNHDAMYWYRQDPGQGLRLIYYSQIVNDFQKGDIAEGYSVSREKKESFPLTVTSAQKNPTAFYLCASLPQGNYGYTFGSGTRLTVV.